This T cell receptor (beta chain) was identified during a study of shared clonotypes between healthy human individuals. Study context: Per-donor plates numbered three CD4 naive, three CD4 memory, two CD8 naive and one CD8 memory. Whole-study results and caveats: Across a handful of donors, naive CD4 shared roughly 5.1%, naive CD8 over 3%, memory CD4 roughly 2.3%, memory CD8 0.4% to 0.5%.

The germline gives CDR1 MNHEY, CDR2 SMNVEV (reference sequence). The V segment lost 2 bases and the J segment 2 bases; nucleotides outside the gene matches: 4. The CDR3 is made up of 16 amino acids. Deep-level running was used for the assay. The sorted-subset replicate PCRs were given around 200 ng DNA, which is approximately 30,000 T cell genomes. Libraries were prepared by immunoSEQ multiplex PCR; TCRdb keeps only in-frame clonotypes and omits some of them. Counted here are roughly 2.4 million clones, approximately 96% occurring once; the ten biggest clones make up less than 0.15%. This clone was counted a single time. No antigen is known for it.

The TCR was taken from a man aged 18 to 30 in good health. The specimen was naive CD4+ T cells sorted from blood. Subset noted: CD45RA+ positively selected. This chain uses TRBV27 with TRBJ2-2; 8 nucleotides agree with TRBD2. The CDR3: CASSLGLARNTGELFF. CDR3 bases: TGTGCCAGCAGTTTAGGACTAGCCCGTAACACCGGGGAGCTGTTTTTT.